This note documents a single TCR beta chain sequence. No antigen is known for it. The data were obtained in a study of graft-versus-host responses after intestinal transplantation. Germline V gene lookup returns CDR1 SGHNT and CDR2 YYREEE (reference sequence). With 2 bases clipped from V and 2 bases from J, the junction kept 3 bases outside the gene matches. The CDR3 spans 14 residues. The data were produced by immunoSEQ multiplex PCR, yet TCRdb's version contains in-frame clones alone and is incomplete. The top ten hold roughly a sixth of the sample, which has just under 90,000 clones, 83% seen once.

V gene TRBV5-4 combines with J gene TRBJ1-2, with TRBD1 matching 7 bases. Sequenced material: unstimulated CD8+ T cells sorted from spleen or lymph node cells, taken before intestinal transplant. The clonotype was recovered from a human donor who received an intestinal transplant. CDR3 sequence reads: CASSLTGDNYGYTF. CDR3 nucleotides: TGTGCCAGCAGCTTAACAGGGGACAACTATGGCTACACCTTC.